The text below deals with one T cell receptor beta chain. The target antigen is unknown. The sample comes from a study of T cells in Graves' hyperthyroidism and ophthalmopathy. The study's findings and limits: Progression to ophthalmopathy was predicted a median of approximately 6.4 months early.

V lost 2 bases to trimming and J lost 0 bases, with 16 bases between them. The CDR3 covers 17 residues. Per germline, CDR1 LGHNT and CDR2 FRNRAP. Graves' hyperthyroidism without ophthalmopathy progression within 18 months was termed stable. Amplification of TCR beta CDR3 regions was performed using RNA transcripts as template. A first-round RT-PCR of the TCR CDR3 used the HTBI primer set. A single record per CDR3 protein comes from TCRdb applying MiXCR to the multiplex PCR reads. The repertoire holds about 620,000 distinct CDR3 sequences, with 15% to 20% as singletons. Sample: blood. The TCR originated in a woman in her twenties or thirties with Graves' hyperthyroidism. The rearrangement joins TRBV12-5 to TRBJ1-2; D gene ambiguous. CDR3 protein: CASGLRRSGKANYGYTF. As DNA, the CDR3 is TGTGCTAGTGGTTTGAGACGTTCCGGGAAAGCTAACTATGGCTACACCTTC.